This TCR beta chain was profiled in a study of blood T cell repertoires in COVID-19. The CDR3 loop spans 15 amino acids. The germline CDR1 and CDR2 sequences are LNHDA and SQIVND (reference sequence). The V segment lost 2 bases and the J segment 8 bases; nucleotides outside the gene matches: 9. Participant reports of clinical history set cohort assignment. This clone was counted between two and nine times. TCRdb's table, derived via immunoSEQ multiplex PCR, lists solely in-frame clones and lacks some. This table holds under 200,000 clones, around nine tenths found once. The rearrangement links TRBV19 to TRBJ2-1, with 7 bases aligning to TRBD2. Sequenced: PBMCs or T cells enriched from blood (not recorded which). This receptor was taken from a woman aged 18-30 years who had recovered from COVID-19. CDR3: CASSISPGGYDEQFF. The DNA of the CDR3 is TGTGCCAGTAGTATATCCCCGGGAGGATATGATGAGCAGTTCTTC.